This entry describes one T cell receptor beta chain. The antigen remains undetermined. Germline lookup yields CDR1 SGHAT and CDR2 FQNNGV. Between the trimmed V and J ends, which lost 0 bases and 2 bases, there was a span of 14 bases. This CDR3 spans 16 amino acids. The sample comes from a study of OX40 agonist ivuxolimab in advanced cancers. Study-level background: Hepatocellular carcinoma, melanoma, renal cell or head and neck cancer occurred in dose-escalation patients. There were three patients with partial responses, one having hepatocellular carcinoma and two cutaneous melanoma. Overall study results and limits: Nonresponders included some who also had low normalized T-cell clonal expansion.

TCRdb's copy holds only in-frame clones and misses some; the assay was immunoSEQ multiplex PCR. The sample shows some 41,000 clones, just under 90% of them seen only once. The TCR originated in an adult with an advanced solid tumor such as melanoma, head and neck, liver or kidney cancer. The chain links TRBV11-2 to TRBJ2-7; perhaps TRBD1 as D (5 bases). The source material was CD4+ or CD8+ T cells sorted from blood, sampled in a trial of the OX40 agonist ivuxolimab. This chain's CDR3 is CASSLESRVGTYEQYF. As DNA, the CDR3 is TGTGCCAGCAGCTTAGAGTCCAGGGTCGGTACCTACGAGCAGTACTTC.